This T cell receptor beta chain was captured by sequencing in a study of cytomegalovirus exposure and HLA in healthy donors. Whole-study results and caveats: Reportedly, cytomegalovirus status was diagnosed with high sensitivity and specificity. The study listed approximately 160 cytomegalovirus-associated TCR beta chains. Subsequent analysis found a tendency for first-cohort TCR clusters to co-occur within the 90 to 150 validation repertoires.

CDR3 length: 15 amino acids. Germline CDR1 is MDHEN and CDR2 is SYDVKM. After removal of 6 bases from V and 5 bases from J, the junction contained 8 bases not matched to a gene. About this clone itself: Its antigen is currently unknown.

TCRdb's copy holds only in-frame clones and misses some; the assay was immunoSEQ multiplex PCR. The sample holds approximately 150,000 clones, about 88% seen once. The sequence was obtained from a man aged 18 to 29 in good health and CMV-seropositive. Sequenced: PBMCs. The genes are TRBV28 and TRBJ2-1; 9 nucleotides match TRBD2. The CDR3 is CASRRTAGGNNEQFF. The CDR3 nucleotides read TGTGCCAGCAGACGAACGGCGGGAGGGAACAATGAGCAGTTCTTC. The full variable domain, completed using reference TRBV28 and TRBJ2-1, is DVKVTQSSRYLVKRTGEKVFLECVQDMDHENMFWYRQDPGLGLRLIYFSYDVKMKEKGDIPEGYSVSREKKERFSLILESASTNQTSMYLCASRRTAGGNNEQFFGPGTRLTVL.